Reported below is one T cell receptor (beta chain). Per the original data handling: Reference gene primer amplification gave estimated nucleated cell counts. Profiled with immunoSEQ multiplex PCR; TCRdb holds only in-frame clones, not every one. Clonal size and the V and J genes are those of that table, whereas D and trimming came from the DNA. The table lists about 44,000 clones, less than 85% of them singletons. The sample comes from a study of blood T cell repertoires in COVID-19. Study context: Collection of acute and convalescent COVID-19 samples took place in the United States, Italy and Spain.

The CDR3 loop spans 15 amino acids. Germline CDR1 LNHDA, CDR2 SQIVND (reference sequence). V shed 6 bases, J shed 5 bases, and the junction held 10 bases outside the gene matches. Material for sequencing was peripheral blood. V and J are TRBV19 and TRBJ2-5; TRBD1 aligns across 9 bases. The clonotype comes from a woman in her 70s with acute or convalescent COVID-19. The CDR3 protein is CASRGTGQGWETQYF. DNA of the CDR3: TGTGCCAGTAGGGGGACGGGACAGGGTTGGGAGACCCAGTACTTC.